This paragraph reports one T cell receptor beta chain. Its antigen is undetermined. The sample belongs to a study of T cell repertoires in cytomegalovirus infection. Study details: Researchers turned to recently identified HLA-C-restricted CMV epitopes as well as well-studied HLA-B-restricted ones. Public TCR beta signatures indicated both CMV infection and matching HLA type.

TCRdb re-called the reads with MiXCR, one entry per CDR3 protein. The table shows some 900,000 distinct CDR3 sequences, with about 33% occurring only once. In germline, CDR1 is SGHDT, CDR2 YYEEEE. The V gene end was trimmed by 0 bases and the J gene end by 7 bases; junction bases not matched to a gene: 7. The CDR3 runs to 15 residues. Regarding the study as a whole: Across the ex vivo response, the dominant clonotypes were HLA-C-restricted CMV-specific TCR beta clonotypes.

The receptor was derived from a human donor in good health (CMV status not recorded). Some clones in this sample may be carry-over from other donors' samples. The starting material was cultured CD8+ T cells from PBMCs, obtained from culture after CMV antigen stimulation. The rearrangement uses TRBV5-6 and TRBJ2-1; 7 bases are shared with TRBD1. CDR3 protein: CASSLDRGYLNEQFF. The CDR3 DNA reads as TGTGCCAGCAGCTTGGACAGGGGCTATTTGAATGAGCAGTTCTTC.